The 9 T cell receptor beta chains reported below all come from one sample, sequenced in a study of shared clonotypes between healthy human individuals. The protocol was immunoSEQ multiplex PCR, while the TCRdb copy is restricted to in-frame clones and leaves out a portion. The table lists about 340,000 clones, around 79% of them singletons. The material sequenced was memory CD4+ T cells sorted from blood. Subset: CD45RA-negative fraction. The receptor set was obtained from a man between 25 and 39 years old in good health.

This sequence joins TRBV7-9 and TRBJ2-3; the D gene is possibly TRBD2 (6 bases). The V and J ends lost 2 bases and 7 bases respectively, with 22 bases between them. The CDR3 extends over 17 amino acids. The germline gives CDR1 SEHNR, CDR2 FQNEAQ (reference sequence). The CDR3 region has the DNA TGTGCCAGCAGCTTAATGGTCGGTGCGGGAAGCGGAAATACGCAGTATTTT. It translates to CASSLMVGAGSGNTQYF. Full variable domain (missing parts from reference TRBV7-9 and TRBJ2-3): DTGVSQNPRHKITKRGQNVTFRCDPISEHNRLYWYRQTLGQGPEFLTYFQNEAQLEKSRLLSDRFSAERPKGSFSTLEIQRTEQGDSAMYLCASSLMVGAGSGNTQYFGPGTRLTVL.

This clone occurred once. The gene calls are TRBV5-4 and TRBJ1-1, with a possible D match to TRBD1 (6 bases). Looked up from germline, CDR1 is SGHNT and CDR2 is YYREEE (reference sequence). The CDR3 loop spans 16 amino acids. V lost 3 bases, J lost 2 bases, and 17 bases lay in between. CDR3 coding DNA: TGTGCCAGCAGCTCCCGAACGTCGGGGGCAAACACTGAAGCTTTCTTT. This translates into CASSSRTSGANTEAFF.

This clone has at least ten counts. Other DNA sequences from this sample encode an identical CDR3 as well. The chain uses TRBV19 and TRBJ2-1, with TRBD2 matching over 8 bases. This CDR3 has 15 residues. CDR1 is LNHDA, CDR2 SQIVND, per germline (reference sequence). With 6 bases clipped from V and 0 bases from J, the junction kept 4 bases outside the gene matches. CDR3 in DNA: TGTGCCAGTAGCCCAAGCGGGAGCTCCTACAATGAGCAGTTCTTC. Protein sequence: CASSPSGSSYNEQFF.

The chain has TRBV7-2 and TRBJ1-1; the D gene is possibly TRBD1 (6 bases). The germline CDR1 and CDR2 sequences are SGHTA and FQGNSA. V was trimmed by 2 bases and J by 5 bases, leaving 15 bases between them. The CDR3 contains 15 residues. Written as DNA, the CDR3 is TGTGCCAGCAGCTTAAGTTCCGGGGGCGCAACTGAAGCTTTCTTT. It codes for CASSLSSGGATEAFF.

V usage is TRBV29-1 and J usage is TRBJ2-7, with D hard to call. The ends were cut back, 2 bases at V and 2 bases at J, with 7 bases in the middle. Germline V gives CDR1 SQVTM, CDR2 ANQGSEA. The CDR3 length is 12 residues. The CDR3 reads CSVEKGTYEQYF. Written as DNA, the CDR3 is TGCAGCGTTGAAAAGGGAACCTACGAGCAGTACTTC.

This chain links TRBV19 with TRBJ2-1; 9 bases are shared with TRBD2. The CDR3 runs to 14 residues. The germline gives CDR1 LNHDA, CDR2 SQIVND (reference sequence). The junction had 5 bases not matched to a gene; V was cut back by 3 bases and J by 8 bases. For the CDR3, the DNA is TGTGCCAGTAGTATCCGTAGCGGGAGCGATGAGCAGTTCTTC. Residues: CASSIRSGSDEQFF.

The chain is built from TRBV7-2 and TRBJ2-3, with D uncertain. V lost 1 base, J lost 0 bases, and 8 bases lay in between. Germline loops: CDR1 SGHTA, CDR2 FQGNSA. This CDR3 region has 15 residues. CDR3 sequence: CASSLEGRSTDTQYF. In nucleotides, the CDR3 is TGTGCCAGCAGCTTAGAAGGCAGGAGCACAGATACGCAGTATTTT.

The chain uses TRBV13 and TRBJ2-3, with 8 nucleotides matching TRBD2. Trimming at V came to 0 bases and at J to 1 base, leaving 3 bases not matched to a gene. Germline V CDR1 and CDR2: PRHDT, FYEKMQ (reference sequence). The CDR3 runs 16 residues. CDR3 nucleotide sequence: TGTGCCAGCAGCTTAGGGACGGGAGGGGGCACAGATACGCAGTATTTT. Amino acids: CASSLGTGGGTDTQYF.

Of note for this clone: Relative to the germline gene, one junction end is altered; a read error may explain this. The CDR3: CASSLNMVTDTQYF. CDR3 coding DNA: TGTGCTAGCAGCTTAAATATGGTAACAGATACGCAGTATTTT. The chain has TRBV7-7 and TRBJ2-3, with D hard to call. Per the germline V gene, CDR1 is SSHAT and CDR2 is FNYEAQ (reference sequence). There are 14 residues in the CDR3.